These 23 T cell receptor beta chains were all obtained from the same sample, sequenced in a study of blood T cell repertoires in COVID-19. Assay: immunoSEQ multiplex PCR; the TCRdb copy retains only in-frame clones and omits some. The sample holds about 260,000 clones, over 75% seen once. What was sequenced was peripheral blood. The receptors stem from a human donor in a cohort sampled during active COVID-19.

This CDR3 reads CASSLGMDTNSNQPQHF. DNA of the CDR3: TGTGCCAGCAGTTTGGGAATGGACACCAATAGCAATCAGCCCCAGCATTTT. This rearrangement joins TRBV28 to TRBJ1-5, with D possibly matching TRBD1 (5 bases). Germline CDR1 and CDR2: MDHEN and SYDVKM. The V end was cut by 3 bases, the J end by 0 bases, with 15 bases between. This CDR3 has 17 residues. Full variable domain (rest looked up from reference TRBV28 and TRBJ1-5): DVKVTQSSRYLVKRTGEKVFLECVQDMDHENMFWYRQDPGLGLRLIYFSYDVKMKEKGDIPEGYSVSREKKERFSLILESASTNQTSMYLCASSLGMDTNSNQPQHFGDGTRLSIL.

V usage is TRBV19 and J usage is TRBJ1-1, with D maybe TRBD1 (6 bases). The CDR3 runs 14 residues. In germline, CDR1 is LNHDA, CDR2 SQIVND (reference sequence). The V end was cut by 6 bases, the J end by 4 bases, with 15 bases between. The CDR3, as DNA: TGTGCCAGTAGGGTCAGGGGCCAGGGCACTGAAGCTTTCTTT. It yields the protein CASRVRGQGTEAFF.

The chain has TRBV30 and TRBJ2-5, with D possibly being TRBD2 (5 bases). V lost 0 bases to trimming and J lost 4 bases, with 24 bases between them. The CDR3 has 18 amino acids. CDR1 and CDR2 from the germline V gene are GTSNPN and SVGIG (reference sequence). Written as DNA, the CDR3 is TGTGCCTGGAGTGTACGAGTCAGGCGGGCTTCTGTCCTAGAGACCCAGTACTTC. It yields the protein CAWSVRVRRASVLETQYF.

In DNA form, the CDR3 reads TGTGCCAGCAGGAGGGATGCAGGTCACGAGCAGTACTTC. Residues: CASRRDAGHEQYF. This rearrangement joins TRBV6-1 to TRBJ2-7, with D possibly matching TRBD2 (5 bases). This CDR3 spans 13 amino acids. Germline V CDR1 and CDR2: MNHNS, SASEGT. With 6 bases removed from V and 5 bases from J, the gap between germline ends came to 14 bases.

This clone came up once. The chain is built from TRBV11-3 and TRBJ2-2, with D possibly being TRBD2 (5 bases). The CDR3 spans 12 residues. The V gene's germline CDR1 is SGHNT and CDR2 YENEEA. The germline V and J ends were trimmed by 6 bases and 3 bases, with 5 bases remaining between them. The CDR3 bases are TGTGCCAGCAGGAGGGACACCGGGGAGCTGTTTTTT. Translation: CASRRDTGELFF.

The chain joins TRBV6-2 or TRBV6-3 to TRBJ2-7; tentative D call: TRBD2 (6 bases). The germline gives CDR1 MNHEY, CDR2 SVGEGT. Trimming stripped 2 bases from V and 0 bases from J, with 11 bases between. The CDR3 extends over 15 amino acids. CDR3 amino acids: CASSYPRRDSYEQYF. CDR3 DNA: TGTGCCAGCAGTTACCCACGGAGGGACTCCTACGAGCAGTACTTC.

This chain joins TRBV27 and TRBJ2-7; D possibly corresponds to TRBD1 (5 bases). Germline-derived CDR1 and CDR2 are MNHEY and SMNVEV (reference sequence). V was cut by 5 bases and J by 2 bases, with 19 bases left in between. The CDR3 covers 16 residues. The CDR3: CASSKTAVRDTYEQYF. The CDR3 coding sequence is TGTGCCAGCAGTAAAACGGCCGTCAGGGATACCTACGAGCAGTACTTC.

This chain joins TRBV29-1 and TRBJ1-2; no clear D. CDR1 is SQVTM, CDR2 ANQGSEA, per germline. The CDR3 has 11 amino acids. V lost 4 bases and J lost 6, with 9 bases in between. This CDR3 is CSVGSSDGYTF. DNA of the CDR3: TGCAGCGTTGGTTCGTCGGATGGCTACACCTTC.

The chain has TRBV5-1 and TRBJ2-7, with D uncertain. CDR1 is SGHRS, CDR2 YFSETQ, per germline. Between the trimmed V and J ends, which lost 0 bases and 9 bases, there was a span of 19 bases. The CDR3 is 15 amino acids. CDR3 DNA sequence: TGCGCCAGCAGCTTGGACTCCGTGGTCGCTGGTGTGCAGTACTTC. Translated: CASSLDSVVAGVQYF.

The chain carries TRBV2 and TRBJ2-1, with D possibly matching TRBD2 (5 bases). The CDR3 consists of 13 residues. Germline CDR1 and CDR2: SNHLY and FYNNEI. Trimming left V 4 bases short and J 8 bases short, with 12 bases between. The CDR3 nucleotides read TGTGCCAGCAGTGTACTAGTTAGCCATGAGCAGTTCTTC. Translated, it gives CASSVLVSHEQFF.

The chain links TRBV7-2 to TRBJ1-5; the D is unclear. The CDR3 runs to 14 residues. Germline V gene sequence: CDR1 SGHTA, CDR2 FQGNSA. Deletions cut 1 base from V and 2 bases from J, with 6 bases between. CDR3 sequence reads: CASSLGSGNQPQHF. The CDR3 nucleotides read TGTGCCAGCAGCTTAGGTTCAGGCAATCAGCCCCAGCATTTT.

This clone was seen once. The chain carries TRBV6-5 and TRBJ2-5, with 14 bases lining up with TRBD2. There are 15 residues in the CDR3. J lost 7 bases, V lost 6 bases, and 7 bases had no gene match. The germline CDR1 and CDR2 sequences are MNHEY and SVGAGI. CDR3 coding DNA: TGTGCCAGCAGCCCGGGACTAGCGGGAGTAGTGACCCAGTACTTC. It specifies CASSPGLAGVVTQYF.

The chain carries TRBV5-5 and TRBJ2-1, with D possibly being TRBD2 (5 bases). This CDR3 is built from 15 residues. Germline V gene data show CDR1 as SGHKS and CDR2 as YYEKEE (reference sequence). Trimming cost V 4 bases and J 4 bases, with 15 bases left between them. CDR3 DNA: TGTGCCAGCAGCCGACGGTTGGAGGTATACAATGAGCAGTTCTTC. Protein product: CASSRRLEVYNEQFF.

This chain connects TRBV29-1 to TRBJ2-3; the D gene is possibly TRBD2 (5 bases). The V gene's germline CDR1 is SQVTM and CDR2 ANQGSEA. Between the trimmed V and J ends, which lost 4 bases and 2 bases, there was a span of 16 bases. The CDR3 extends over 15 amino acids. CDR3 amino acids: CSVAGDRVATDTQYF. The CDR3 region has the DNA TGCAGCGTTGCCGGGGATAGAGTAGCCACAGATACGCAGTATTTT.

The chain joins TRBV5-4 to TRBJ1-6; D not certain. CDR1 and CDR2 from the germline V gene are SGHNT and YYREEE (reference sequence). With 2 bases removed from V and 10 bases from J, the gap between germline ends came to 19 bases. This CDR3 spans 16 amino acids. The CDR3 region has the DNA TGTGCCAGCAGCTTTTCCCCCAGCGGGGTCAAATCACCCCTCCACTTT. Translating it yields CASSFSPSGVKSPLHF.

The chain uses TRBV27 and TRBJ2-7, with D perhaps matching TRBD1 (5 bases). The germline CDR1 and CDR2 sequences are MNHEY and SMNVEV (reference sequence). V was pared by 7 bases and J by 2 bases, with 15 bases between. The CDR3 covers 14 residues. CDR3 sequence reads: CASKRGQGPYEQYF. CDR3 nucleotides: TGTGCCAGCAAAAGGGGCCAGGGTCCCTACGAGCAGTACTTC.

This chain connects TRBV18 to TRBJ2-7, with D possibly matching TRBD1 (5 bases). The CDR3 length is 12 residues. Germline CDR1 reads KGHSH; CDR2 reads LQKENI. V lost 1 base to trimming and J lost 6 bases, with 7 bases between them. CDR3 in amino acids: CASSPRQGEQYF. The DNA of the CDR3 is TGTGCCAGCTCACCACGGCAGGGCGAGCAGTACTTC.

In this sample, this clone turned up a few times. The chain combines TRBV6-5 with TRBJ2-2; 8 bases align to TRBD1. There are 15 residues in the CDR3. The germline gives CDR1 MNHEY, CDR2 SVGAGI. The V and J ends lost 6 bases and 6 bases, in that order; junction bases with no gene match: 9. The CDR3 protein is CASSGQGLSSGELFF. The CDR3 DNA follows: TGTGCCAGCAGCGGACAGGGACTTAGTTCCGGGGAGCTGTTTTTT.

J is TRBJ1-6 and V is TRBV6-2 or TRBV6-3; D gene uncertain. V was pared by 5 bases and J by 9 bases, with 8 bases between. The length of the CDR3 is 12 residues. CDR1 MNHEY and CDR2 SVGEGT come from the germline V gene. In nucleotides, the CDR3 is TGTGCCAGCAGTCCATCCGGTTCACCCCTCCACTTT. It encodes CASSPSGSPLHF.

The rearrangement links TRBV4-3 to TRBJ2-7; TRBD2 matches 8 bases. Per germline, CDR1 LGHNA and CDR2 YSLEER. The CDR3 covers 14 residues. J lost 5 bases, V lost 0 bases, and 3 bases had no gene match. DNA of the CDR3: TGCGCCAGCAGCCAAGATCTGACTAGCGACGAGCAGTACTTC. This sequence encodes CASSQDLTSDEQYF.

The rearrangement links TRBV6-5 to TRBJ1-2, with a possible D match to TRBD1 (6 bases). CDR1 MNHEY and CDR2 SVGAGI come from the germline V gene. The V end lost 6 bases, the J end lost 6 bases, and 11 bases lay between the germline ends. This CDR3 comprises 12 residues. The DNA of the CDR3 is TGTGCCAGCAGCAAAAACAGGGATGGCTACACCTTC. This sequence encodes CASSKNRDGYTF.

Details on this clone: Other nucleotide sequences in the sample specify the same CDR3. The chain has TRBV11-2 and TRBJ2-1, with 7 nucleotides matching TRBD2. The CDR3 consists of 12 residues. The J segment lost 8 bases and the V segment lost 3 bases, leaving 1 base of the junction unmatched. The germline gives CDR1 SGHAT, CDR2 FQNNGV. The CDR3 sequence: CASSLAGDEQFF. In DNA form, the CDR3 reads TGTGCCAGCAGCTTGGCGGGGGATGAGCAGTTCTTC.

Here the CDR3 reads CASSDTGRNTIYF. The CDR3 bases are TGTGCCAGCAGTGATACAGGGCGAAACACCATATATTTT. This chain links TRBV25-1 with TRBJ1-3; TRBD1 might be the D (6 bases). This CDR3 region has 13 residues. The germline V gene encodes CDR1 MGHDK and CDR2 SYGVNS. Trimming removed 3 bases from V and 5 bases from J, with 8 bases in between.